The 25 T cell receptor beta chains below were found in one sample sequenced in a study of low-dose radiotherapy and immunotherapy resistance in tumors (dated by TCRdb to 2021 to 2024). The listed sequencing device is Illumina HiSeq 2500. Superscript III and a set of TRAV- and TRBV-specific primers were used to synthesize first-strand cDNA, so that both TCRalpha and TCRbeta chains were covered. TCRs were amplified for 20 to 25 PCR cycles with Phusion, using a constant-region primer paired with the adapter attached to the V primers. In TCRdb, the public reads were trimmed at Q25 with fastp and aligned with MiXCR, with productive beta chains retained. Rows are combined by CDR3 protein, so each entry shows the most common genes and DNA. The table for this sample lists approximately 84,000 distinct CDR3 sequences; around a sixth of them were counted only once. Approximately 1.3% of the sample is in the top ten clones.

The time point label, as the study defines it: after trial treatment. The treatment or condition label here, explained by the study, means: LDRT plus nivolumab, ipilimumab, low-dose cyclophosphamide and aspirin (RACIN trial). Source: PBMCs, taken after low-dose radiotherapy plus immunotherapy. These receptors originate from a male donor with prostate cancer.

The table lists this clonotype with a few counts. The chain uses TRBV11-2 and TRBJ2-1; D is undetermined. Germline loops: CDR1 SGHAT, CDR2 FQNNGV. This CDR3 contains 14 residues. The germline V and J ends were trimmed by 7 bases and 3 bases, with 13 bases remaining between them. The CDR3 region is CASTLRRGYNEQFF. The CDR3 nucleotides are TGTGCCAGCACCCTCCGGCGAGGCTACAATGAGCAGTTCTTC.

There are many counts of this clonotype. The V call is TRBV28, the J call TRBJ2-3; 13 nucleotides line up with TRBD2. The V segment lost 2 bases and the J segment 4 bases; nucleotides outside the gene matches: 3. The V gene's germline CDR1 is MDHEN and CDR2 SYDVKM. This CDR3 region has 16 residues. CDR3 nucleotide sequence: TGTGCCAGCAGTTTAATCGGACTAGCGGGGGCAGATACGCAGTATTTT. As protein: CASSLIGLAGADTQYF. The variable domain in full, with the rest retrieved from reference TRBV28 and TRBJ2-3, is DVKVTQSSRYLVKRTGEKVFLECVQDMDHENMFWYRQDPGLGLRLIYFSYDVKMKEKGDIPEGYSVSREKKERFSLILESASTNQTSMYLCASSLIGLAGADTQYFGPGTRLTVL.

This clonotype has ten or more counts. The rearrangement uses TRBV19 and TRBJ2-1; no definite D call. V shed 6 bases and J shed 6 bases, with 12 bases lying between them. Germline-derived CDR1 and CDR2 are LNHDA and SQIVND (reference sequence). CDR3 size: 13 residues. CDR3 DNA: TGTGCCAGTAGCCAGAGTATAATCAATGAGCAGTTCTTC. Its protein is CASSQSIINEQFF.

This clonotype was counted many times. The J gene is TRBJ2-5, the V gene TRBV28, with TRBD1 matching 8 bases. Trimming removed 5 bases from V and 2 bases from J; junction bases left unmatched: 4. Germline CDR1 and CDR2: MDHEN and SYDVKM. This CDR3 spans 14 amino acids. CDR3 bases: TGTGCCAGCAGTGCGGACAGGGTGCAAGAGACCCAGTACTTC. As protein: CASSADRVQETQYF. Together with reference TRBV28 and TRBJ2-5, the CDR3 gives the full variable domain: DVKVTQSSRYLVKRTGEKVFLECVQDMDHENMFWYRQDPGLGLRLIYFSYDVKMKEKGDIPEGYSVSREKKERFSLILESASTNQTSMYLCASSADRVQETQYFGPGTRLLVL.

The rearrangement links TRBV11-2 to TRBJ2-1, with 9 bases fitting TRBD1. Germline values: CDR1 SGHAT, CDR2 FQNNGV. V was clipped by 4 bases and J by 7 bases; unmatched bases: 11. This CDR3 has 16 residues. Here the CDR3 reads CASSSRAGTGRNEQFF. In DNA, the CDR3 is TGTGCCAGCAGCTCCAGAGCCGGGACAGGGAGAAATGAGCAGTTCTTC.

This clonotype was recorded at least ten times. The chain joins TRBV20-1 to TRBJ2-7; 11 bases map to TRBD2. J gave up 5 bases and V 3 bases, and 9 bases lay outside the gene matches. Germline CDR1 reads DFQATT; CDR2 reads SNEGSKA (reference sequence). The length of the CDR3 is 15 residues. The CDR3 sequence: CSASTLAGARDEQYF. CDR3 nucleotide sequence: TGCAGTGCTAGCACACTAGCGGGGGCGAGGGACGAGCAGTACTTC.

On this clonotype: It is unclear where the CDR3 begins or ends on the DNA, so no DNA is shown, and the CDR3 is as TCRdb lists it. The chain recombines TRBV7-3 with TRBJ2-2; the table's D gene call, TRBD1, was not cross checked with the DNA. From germline, CDR1 is SGHTA and CDR2 FQGTGA. The CDR3 is 15 residues long, ends included. CDR3 in amino acids: CASSRDGRTPGSCFF.

This clonotype was observed many times. This CDR3 is CASSLGGGPNEQFF. The CDR3 DNA reads as TGTGCCAGCAGTTTAGGCGGGGGCCCCAATGAGCAGTTCTTC. V gene TRBV28 combines with J gene TRBJ2-1; TRBD2 is a possible D gene (7 bases). CDR3 length equals 14 residues. Trimming stripped 2 bases from V and 6 bases from J, with 11 bases between. Germline V gives CDR1 MDHEN, CDR2 SYDVKM.

This clonotype was recorded at least ten times. The V gene is TRBV7-9, the J gene TRBJ1-4, with a tentative D call TRBD1 (6 bases). Trimming cost V 5 bases and J 6 bases, with 13 bases left between them. In germline, CDR1 is SEHNR, CDR2 FQNEAQ (reference sequence). The CDR3 totals 14 residues. CDR3 DNA sequence: TGTGCCAGCAGCCTCGGGACACTCGATGAAAAACTGTTTTTT. The encoded protein is CASSLGTLDEKLFF.

The table lists this clonotype with many counts. The chain couples TRBV7-9 to TRBJ2-5; D ambiguous. With 0 bases removed from V and 2 bases from J, the gap between germline ends came to 7 bases. This CDR3 is built from 14 residues. Germline-derived CDR1 and CDR2 are SEHNR and FQNEAQ (reference sequence). CDR3 region: CASSLAGGQETQYF. CDR3 bases: TGTGCCAGCAGCTTAGCGGGCGGTCAAGAGACCCAGTACTTC. The whole variable domain, remainder taken from reference TRBV7-9 and TRBJ2-5, is DTGVSQNPRHKITKRGQNVTFRCDPISEHNRLYWYRQTLGQGPEFLTYFQNEAQLEKSRLLSDRFSAERPKGSFSTLEIQRTEQGDSAMYLCASSLAGGQETQYFGPGTRLLVL.

In its sample, this clonotype was seen many times. The chain couples TRBV7-6 to TRBJ2-5, with D unresolved. The CDR3 is 15 residues long. Trimming took off 0 bases at V and 1 base at J, with 9 bases between the two ends. Germline CDR1 is SGHVS and CDR2 is FNYEAQ. The CDR3 loop reads CASSLAPASQETQYF. The CDR3 DNA reads TGTGCCAGCAGCTTAGCGCCCGCCTCCCAAGAGACCCAGTACTTC.

About this clonotype itself: Only one base separates this from a far larger clonotype, so it likely reflects a read error. This chain connects TRBV4-1 to TRBJ2-5, with D perhaps matching TRBD1 (6 bases). V lost 0 bases and J lost 5, with 16 bases in between. Germline loops: CDR1 MGHRA, CDR2 YSYEKL. The CDR3 covers 16 residues. CDR3 loop: CASSQEGTGPVETQYF. The CDR3 DNA follows: TGCGCCAGCAGCCAAGAAGGCACAGGGCCAGTGGAGACCCAGTACTTC.

This clonotype was counted ten times or more. The chain is built from TRBV20-1 and TRBJ2-4, with 8 bases that match TRBD2. The CDR3 sequence is 15 residues long. The germline gives CDR1 DFQATT, CDR2 SNEGSKA (reference sequence). Unmatched junction bases numbered 9, after V lost 2 bases and J lost 6 bases. This CDR3 reads CSARSEERETNIQYF. In DNA form, the CDR3 reads TGCAGTGCTAGATCGGAGGAGCGGGAGACAAACATTCAGTACTTC.

Comments on this clonotype: A far larger clone is one base from this, pointing to a likely read error. The rearrangement joins TRBV28 to TRBJ2-7; D is undetermined. CDR1 is MDHEN and CDR2 is SYDVKM in the germline V gene. Trimming removed 3 bases from V and 7 bases from J, with 16 bases in between. CDR3 size: 14 residues. The CDR3 DNA sequence: TGTGCCAGCAGTTTCGACATCTCCTACAATGAGCAGTACTTC. This codes for CASSFDISYNEQYF.

This clonotype occurred a few times. V usage is TRBV9 and J usage is TRBJ1-2; D call uncertain. Germline CDR1 and CDR2: SGDLS and YYNGEE. The length of the CDR3 is 15 residues. Trimming took 0 bases from V and 0 from J, leaving 9 bases between them. The CDR3 sequence: CASSVGPNSNYGYTF. In nucleotides, the CDR3 is TGTGCCAGCAGCGTAGGTCCGAATTCTAACTATGGCTACACCTTC.

With respect to this clonotype: A far larger clone lies a single base away; this is likely a read error. The rearrangement uses TRBV5-1 and TRBJ2-1; D is undetermined. V was pared by 0 bases and J by 10 bases, with 14 bases between. The CDR3 has 14 residues. Germline V lookup: CDR1 SGHRS, CDR2 YFSETQ. CDR3 DNA: TGCGCCAGCAGCTTGGACGGTACCTCCTACGAGCAGTTCTTC. Its protein product is CASSLDGTSYEQFF.

This clonotype was observed at least ten times. The chain couples TRBV28 to TRBJ2-1; the match to TRBD2 covers 16 bases. V was pared by 5 bases and J by 9 bases, with 10 bases of the junction left unmatched. This CDR3 spans 17 amino acids. The germline gives CDR1 MDHEN, CDR2 SYDVKM. CDR3 sequence (DNA): TGTGCCAGCAGTGAAACGGGACTAGCGGGAGGGCTCGGTGAGCAGTTCTTC. This gives the protein CASSETGLAGGLGEQFF.

For this clonotype: This likely reflects a read error, since a far larger clone is one base away. V and J are TRBV7-6 and TRBJ2-7, with no clear D. The V gene lost 8 bases and the J gene lost 3 bases, with 8 bases spanning the gap. Per germline, CDR1 SGHVS and CDR2 FNYEAQ. The length of the CDR3 is 11 residues. CDR3 DNA sequence: TGTGCCAGCGGCGCAGTCTACGAGCAGTACTTC. Translating gives CASGAVYEQYF.

This clonotype was recorded at least ten times. The chain recombines TRBV20-1 with TRBJ2-2; 11 bases are shared with TRBD2. The germline CDR1 and CDR2 sequences are DFQATT and SNEGSKA (reference sequence). The junction had 4 bases not matched to a gene; V was cut back by 5 bases and J by 2 bases. The CDR3 covers 15 residues. CDR3 DNA sequence: TGCAGTGCTCCCGGGACTAGCGGCAACACCGGGGAGCTGTTTTTT. It specifies CSAPGTSGNTGELFF.

This chain links TRBV15 with TRBJ2-2; D remains ambiguous. The germline CDR1 and CDR2 sequences are LNHNV and YYDKDF (reference sequence). CDR3 size: 12 residues. Between the trimmed V and J ends, which lost 0 bases and 9 bases, there was a span of 5 bases. The CDR3 protein is CATSREGRELFF. The CDR3, as DNA: TGTGCCACCAGCAGAGAAGGCCGGGAGCTGTTTTTT.

The rearrangement joins TRBV20-1 to TRBJ2-1; D is perhaps TRBD2 (5 bases). The CDR3 runs 12 residues. The V and J ends lost 0 bases and 9 bases respectively, with 9 bases between them. The germline CDR1 and CDR2 sequences are DFQATT and SNEGSKA (reference sequence). The CDR3 protein is CSARDRGFEQFF. The CDR3, as DNA: TGCAGTGCTAGAGATCGAGGGTTTGAGCAGTTCTTC.

This clonotype was seen many times. The chain carries TRBV11-1 and TRBJ2-3, with 11 bases identical to TRBD2. This CDR3 comprises 16 residues. Germline V gives CDR1 SGHAT, CDR2 FQDESV (reference sequence). V lost 5 bases and J lost 3; bases outside the gene matches: 7. The DNA of the CDR3 is TGTGCCAGCAGCGTCCGACTAGCGGGAACAACAGATACGCAGTATTTT. This gives the protein CASSVRLAGTTDTQYF.

With respect to this clonotype: This likely came from a read error, as a far larger clone is one base away. V usage is TRBV1 and J usage is TRBJ1-5; TRBD1, as called in the table, went unchecked against the DNA. TRBV1 is reported as a pseudogene. This CDR3 has 15 amino acids. The CDR3 nucleotides read TGCGCCAGCAGCCAAGAAAGGGGTTTCGCACAGCCCCAGCATTTT. Translating gives CASSQERGFAQPQHF.

This clonotype was observed many times. DNA of the CDR3: TGTGCCAGCTCACCAAGACAGAGGGAGACCCAGTACTTC. Encoded protein: CASSPRQRETQYF. This rearrangement joins TRBV18 to TRBJ2-5; tentatively, D is TRBD1 (5 bases). Germline V CDR1 and CDR2: KGHSH, LQKENI. V was trimmed by 2 bases and J by 5 bases, leaving 9 bases between them. The CDR3 is 13 amino acids. The variable domain in full, completed from reference TRBV18 and TRBJ2-5, reads NAGVMQNPRHLVRRRGQEARLRCSPMKGHSHVYWYRQLPEEGLKFMVYLQKENIIDESGMPKERFSAEFPKEGPSILRIQQVVRGDSAAYFCASSPRQRETQYFGPGTRLLVL.

This clonotype was recorded at least ten times. The chain has TRBV6-2 or TRBV6-3 and TRBJ2-7; D gene unclear. V lost 11 bases and J 2 bases, leaving 16 bases between the germline ends. This CDR3 is built from 13 residues. Germline V CDR1 and CDR2: MNHEY, SVGEGT. This CDR3 reads CAAGLGPAYEQYF. CDR3 nucleotides: TGTGCCGCAGGCCTAGGACCAGCCTACGAGCAGTACTTC.